The 4 T cell receptor beta chains listed next were all sequenced from one sample in a study of T cell responses to AZD1222 COVID-19 vaccine (dated by TCRdb to the early 2020s). The time point label on this specimen signifies: baseline before first vaccination. The library was made by the immunoSEQ multiplex PCR assay. TCRdb took over this immuneACCESS table, retaining in-frame rearrangements with V and J assigned. Such tables are incomplete; in checked studies, under half of the missing clones stem from an unresolved V gene, and the remainder is unexplained. This sample gives around 130,000 clones in total; just over 85% of them show up just once. Roughly 12% of the sample is held by the ten biggest clonotypes. The source was peripheral blood, collected on day 0 of AZD1222 vaccination. The receptors derive from an adult in good health.

V and J are TRBV4-1 and TRBJ2-6, with no clear D. Trimming left V 2 bases short and J 0 bases short, with 11 bases between. This CDR3 has 17 amino acids. From germline, CDR1 is MGHRA and CDR2 YSYEKL. As DNA, the CDR3 is TGCGCCAGCAGCCAAACCGCACGAAGCTCTGGGGCCAACGTCCTGACTTTC. The encoded protein is CASSQTARSSGANVLTF.

This rearrangement joins TRBV5-4 to TRBJ1-2; D call uncertain. V lost 0 bases to trimming and J lost 7 bases, with 7 bases between them. The CDR3 length is 12 residues. CDR1 SGHNT and CDR2 YYREEE come from the germline V gene (reference sequence). The CDR3 sequence is CASSLGLGGYTF. In nucleotides, the CDR3 is TGTGCCAGCAGCTTGGGCTTGGGTGGCTACACCTTC.

The CDR3 bases are TGTGCCAGCGGCTTCACGGACTATGGCTACACCTTC. Protein: CASGFTDYGYTF. This chain links TRBV6-5 with TRBJ1-2; D is undetermined. Deletions cut 8 bases from V and 3 bases from J, with 10 bases between. CDR1 and CDR2 from the germline V gene are MNHEY and SVGAGI. The CDR3 loop spans 12 amino acids.

The genes are TRBV4-3 and TRBJ2-2; the D gene is possibly TRBD1 (6 bases). Germline assignment: CDR1 LGHNA and CDR2 YSLEER. Trimming left V 0 bases short and J 13 bases short, with 9 bases between. The CDR3 runs 12 residues. DNA for the CDR3: TGCGCCAGCAGCCAAGAAGGGGGAAGGCTGTTTTTT. It is translated as CASSQEGGRLFF.